The clone carrying this T cell receptor (beta chain) has a count of ten or more. Antigen: not known. The data belong to a study of spatial heterogeneity in lung cancer. Study results and caveats: In tumors, expanded intratumoral alpha and beta TCR counts tracked mutation counts.

The CDR3 loop spans 14 amino acids. CDR1 PRHDT and CDR2 FYEKMQ come from the germline V gene (reference sequence). Trimming stripped 1 base from V and 4 bases from J, with 10 bases between. The time point: sample taken at primary tumor resection. Donors were roughly 70 untreated early-stage non-small cell lung cancer patients. From the 5' RACE reads, TCRdb called clonotypes with MiXCR, one entry per CDR3 protein. The table includes some 10,000 distinct CDR3 sequences, 6.3% detected once. Sequenced here: lung tumor tissue, sampled at surgery. The rearrangement joins TRBV13 to TRBJ1-1, with unresolved D. The receptor comes from a female donor with early-stage non-small cell lung cancer. CDR3 amino acids: CASSLAAGVTEAFF. CDR3 nucleotides: TGTGCCAGCAGCTTAGCTGCGGGCGTCACTGAAGCTTTCTTT. The full variable domain, with the rest looked up from reference TRBV13 and TRBJ1-1, is AAGVIQSPRHLIKEKRETATLKCYPIPRHDTVYWYQQGPGQDPQFLISFYEKMQSDKGSIPDRFSAQQFSDYHSELNMSSLELGDSALYFCASSLAAGVTEAFFGQGTRLTVV.